This T cell receptor (beta chain) was captured in a study of CD8+CD57+ T cells in acquired aplastic anemia. Study-wide background: Quantities of DNA derived from sorted CD4+ and CD8+ cells averaged about 3.2 ug.

The CDR3 loop spans 14 amino acids. The V end lost 0 bases, the J end lost 5 bases, and 8 bases lay between the germline ends. Germline CDR1 LGHNT, CDR2 FRNRAP. Patients selected for sequencing had displayed CD8+CD57+ cell expansion by flow cytometry. Patients were treatment-naive when blood was sampled. The TCR beta profiling, which covered VDJ combination and CDR3 sequence, was carried out using genomic DNA as the template. One entry per CDR3 protein, called by TCRdb with MiXCR from the reads. Of 200,000 to 250,000 distinct CDR3 sequences in the sample, approximately 45% were seen once. This clonotype appeared many times.

The V gene is TRBV12-5, the J gene TRBJ1-5; D gene ambiguous. This receptor was taken from a human donor with aplastic anemia. The sequencing input was sorted CD4+, CD8+, or CD8+CD57+ T cells (not recorded which) from PBMCs. The CDR3: CASGLVGKDQPQHF. DNA of the CDR3: TGTGCTAGTGGTTTGGTAGGTAAGGATCAGCCCCAGCATTTT.